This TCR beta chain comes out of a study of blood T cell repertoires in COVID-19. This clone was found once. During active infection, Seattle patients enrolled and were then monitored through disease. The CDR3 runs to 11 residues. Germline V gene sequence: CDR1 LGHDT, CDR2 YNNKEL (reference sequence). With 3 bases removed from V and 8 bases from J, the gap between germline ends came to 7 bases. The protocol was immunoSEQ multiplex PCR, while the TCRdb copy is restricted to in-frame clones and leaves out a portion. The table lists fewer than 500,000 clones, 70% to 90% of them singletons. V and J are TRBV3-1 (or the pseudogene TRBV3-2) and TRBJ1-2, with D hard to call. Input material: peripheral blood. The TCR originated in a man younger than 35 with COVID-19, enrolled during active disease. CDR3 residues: CASSHSAGYTF. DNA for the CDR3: TGTGCCAGCAGCCACAGCGCAGGCTACACCTTC.